This T cell receptor (beta chain) was profiled in a study of T-cell reconstitution after alpha-beta-depleted transplantation in children. Unique molecular identifiers featured in how the TCRbeta library was prepared. Each CDR3 protein is one row after TCRdb ran MiXCR on the PCR reads. The table has about 400,000 distinct CDR3 sequences, about 14% seen once. There are a few counts of this clonotype. Trimming took 5 bases from V and 1 from J; bases not matched to a gene: 6. CDR1 SQVTM and CDR2 ANQGSEA come from the germline V gene. This CDR3 is 14 amino acids long. The chain couples TRBV29-1 to TRBJ1-1, with TRBD1 identical over 8 bases. This TCR was recovered from a human donor who donated a stem cell graft to a child with Fanconi anemia. The sample was PBMCs, taken from the stem cell graft. CDR3 loop: CSVKTGQGNTEAFF. CDR3 bases: TGCAGCGTTAAGACAGGACAGGGGAACACTGAAGCTTTCTTT.